This TCR beta chain was identified in a study of T cell responses to AZD1222 COVID-19 vaccine. Turning to the study itself: Whether given at about 4 or about 12 weeks, second doses were pooled.

Germline loops: CDR1 SEHNR, CDR2 FQNEAQ (reference sequence). Trimming took 1 base from V and 7 from J, leaving 8 bases between them. The CDR3 has 14 residues. The method was immunoSEQ multiplex PCR; TCRdb's version includes in-frame clones alone and lacks a portion of them. The table lists over 110,000 clones, 85% to 90% of them singletons, with around 1.6% in the top ten. Note on this clone: What it binds is unknown.

Study results and limitations: The repertoires were collected only after the peak T cell response. Increases in Spike-specific TCR breadth and depth were seen after two AZD1222 doses. It should be noted that donors were predominantly white British and more often female, and clonal diversity was possibly underestimated.

This chain connects TRBV7-9 to TRBJ1-6; no firm D call. Specimen: peripheral blood, collected on day 0 of AZD1222 vaccination. This TCR was recovered from an adult in good health. CDR3 nucleotide sequence: TGTGCCAGCAGCTTAGAGGGAGGAAATTCACCCCTCCACTTT. Translation: CASSLEGGNSPLHF.